The sequence of this T cell receptor (beta chain) was determined in a study of graft-versus-host responses after intestinal transplantation. Across the study: Once they had received anti-thymocyte globulin induction, all recipients took tacrolimus and steroids for approximately 3 years. The study's findings and limits: Investigators detected GvH clones in recipient marrow, with some emerging earlier in ileum or blood.

Note on this clone: Its target is not known. This sample also contains other DNA sequences that code for the same CDR3.

Clones were sequenced by immunoSEQ multiplex PCR, and TCRdb holds only the in-frame ones, with some missing. The sample shows 74,000 or so clones, about 90% of them seen only once. The material was PBMCs, obtained 98 days after intestinal transplantation. The receptor was derived from a human patient who received an intestinal transplant, so some T cells may come from the graft donor.

CDR3 residues: CASSTENTGELFF. The CDR3 nucleotides read TGTGCCAGCAGCACCGAGAACACCGGGGAGCTGTTTTTT. The rearrangement uses TRBV7-9 and TRBJ2-2; no clear D. CDR3 length: 13 residues. Germline V gene lookup returns CDR1 SEHNR and CDR2 FQNEAQ (reference sequence). The V and J ends lost 5 bases and 1 base respectively, with 5 bases between them.